The 28 T cell receptor beta chains below all came from one sample that was sequenced in a study. TCRdb reprocessed the RT-PCR reads with MiXCR, giving one entry per CDR3 protein. There are 650,000 to 800,000 distinct CDR3 sequences in the sample; around 14% occur only once, and 3% to 4.5% lies in the top ten. Sample: memory CD4+ T cells from blood. Receptors were obtained from a female donor in good health, serving as a healthy control.

This clonotype has just a few counts. The chain recombines TRBV19 with TRBJ2-3; 9 positions match TRBD2. V lost 5 bases to trimming and J lost 9 bases; unmatched junction nucleotides: 3. Looked up from germline, CDR1 is LNHDA and CDR2 is SQIVND (reference sequence). CDR3 length: 12 residues. The CDR3 loop reads CASSEAGGTQYF. CDR3 in DNA: TGTGCCAGTAGTGAAGCGGGAGGAACGCAGTATTTT.

This clonotype was detected many times. V gene TRBV10-3 combines with J gene TRBJ2-1, with TRBD2 matching over 9 bases. Germline CDR1 is ENHRY and CDR2 is SYGVKD. Trimming took 8 bases from V and 10 from J; bases not matched to a gene: 15. The CDR3 is 15 amino acids. The CDR3 sequence: CAIGPGGRAELEQFF. Here the CDR3 DNA reads TGTGCCATCGGTCCGGGCGGGAGGGCCGAGTTGGAGCAGTTCTTC.

This clonotype was recorded many times. The DNA for the CDR3 is TGTGCCACCAGCAGGAGAGGTTTCCCTCGGACTGAAGCTTTCTTT. Amino acid sequence: CATSRRGFPRTEAFF. The gene calls are TRBV15 and TRBJ1-1; no firm D call. V lost 3 bases, J lost 5 bases, and 16 bases lay in between. CDR1 is LNHNV, CDR2 YYDKDF, per germline (reference sequence). This CDR3 region has 15 residues. The complete variable domain, with remaining parts taken from reference TRBV15 and TRBJ1-1, reads DAMVIQNPRYQVTQFGKPVTLSCSQTLNHNVMYWYQQKSSQAPKLLFHYYDKDFNNEADTPDNFQSRRPNTSFCFLDIRSPGLGDTAMYLCATSRRGFPRTEAFFGQGTRLTVV.

This clonotype was recorded a few times. The chain is built from TRBV6-1 and TRBJ1-3, with D hard to call. This CDR3 has 15 residues. The germline CDR1 and CDR2 sequences are MNHNS and SASEGT. Trimming took off 0 bases at V and 0 bases at J, with 6 bases between the two ends. The CDR3 reads CASSEAMTSGNTIYF. CDR3 bases: TGTGCCAGCAGTGAAGCTATGACCTCTGGAAACACCATATATTTT.

This clonotype was observed a few times. The genes are TRBV3-1 and TRBJ1-4, with D perhaps TRBD1 (6 bases). Per the germline V gene, CDR1 is LGHDT and CDR2 is YNNKEL (reference sequence). The CDR3 runs 16 residues. V was shortened by 1 base and J by 7 bases, with 16 bases between the two germline ends. This chain's CDR3 is CASSQGRQGYGEKLFF. The CDR3 nucleotides are TGTGCCAGCAGCCAAGGGCGGCAGGGGTACGGTGAAAAACTGTTTTTT. Filled out from reference TRBV3-1 and TRBJ1-4, the complete variable domain reads DTAVSQTPKYLVTQMGNDKSIKCEQNLGHDTMYWYKQDSKKFLKIMFSYNNKELIINETVPNRFSPKSPDKAHLNLHINSLELGDSAVYFCASSQGRQGYGEKLFFGSGTQLSVL.

The sample holds many counts of this clonotype. The chain joins TRBV7-9 to TRBJ1-6; TRBD1 is a possible D gene (6 bases). The CDR3 sequence is 14 residues long. Looked up from germline, CDR1 is SEHNR and CDR2 is FQNEAQ (reference sequence). The germline V and J ends were trimmed by 5 bases and 7 bases, with 12 bases remaining between them. CDR3 loop: CASSRPDRNSPLHF. The CDR3 DNA reads as TGTGCCAGCAGCCGACCGGACAGAAATTCACCCCTCCACTTT. Supplemented by reference TRBV7-9 and TRBJ1-6, the full variable domain reads DTGVSQNPRHKITKRGQNVTFRCDPISEHNRLYWYRQTLGQGPEFLTYFQNEAQLEKSRLLSDRFSAERPKGSFSTLEIQRTEQGDSAMYLCASSRPDRNSPLHFGNGTRLTVT.

This clonotype was detected only a few times. J is TRBJ1-3 and V is TRBV3-1; D remains unclear. Per the germline V gene, CDR1 is LGHDT and CDR2 is YNNKEL (reference sequence). CDR3 length equals 14 residues. The V end lost 3 bases, the J end lost 0 bases, and 6 bases lay between the germline ends. CDR3 loop: CASSQSSSGNTIYF. CDR3 nucleotide sequence: TGTGCCAGCAGCCAGTCGAGCTCTGGAAACACCATATATTTT.

This rearrangement joins TRBV12-3 or TRBV12-4 to TRBJ1-5, with 7 nucleotides matching TRBD1. The CDR3 consists of 17 residues. Unmatched junction bases numbered 12, after V lost 3 bases and J lost 4 bases. DNA for the CDR3: TGTGCCAGCAGTTTGGTAGGGGGCGGGGTAGGTAATCAGCCCCAGCATTTT. Translating gives CASSLVGGGVGNQPQHF.

This clonotype turned up a few times. This chain joins TRBV20-1 and TRBJ2-2; D is possibly TRBD2 (7 bases). The germline CDR1 and CDR2 sequences are DFQATT and SNEGSKA (reference sequence). The V and J ends lost 2 bases and 4 bases respectively, with 11 bases between them. This CDR3 has 14 amino acids. Here the CDR3 reads CSARWGGGTGELFF. DNA of the CDR3: TGCAGTGCTAGATGGGGGGGCGGCACCGGGGAGCTGTTTTTT.

This clonotype has more than one count but fewer than ten. V and J are TRBV7-2 and TRBJ1-6; 7 bases are shared with TRBD1. After removal of 1 base from V and 4 bases from J, the junction contained 7 bases not matched to a gene. There are 17 residues in the CDR3. Germline V gene sequence: CDR1 SGHTA, CDR2 FQGNSA. The DNA of the CDR3 is TGTGCCAGCAGCTTAGGGAGGGGGCGCGGGTATAATTCACCCCTCCACTTT. Amino acid sequence: CASSLGRGRGYNSPLHF.

This clonotype was seen a handful of times. The CDR3 region is CASNYDRGSVNTEAFF. CDR3 sequence (DNA): TGCGCCAGCAACTATGATAGGGGTTCGGTGAACACTGAAGCTTTCTTT. The V and J genes are TRBV5-1 and TRBJ1-1, with a tentative D call TRBD1 (5 bases). Trimming cost V 6 bases and J 0 bases, with 18 bases left between them. Germline V gene sequence: CDR1 SGHRS, CDR2 YFSETQ. CDR3 length: 16 residues. Combining the CDR3 with reference TRBV5-1 and TRBJ1-1 gives the whole variable domain KAGVTQTPRYLIKTRGQQVTLSCSPISGHRSVSWYQQTPGQGLQFLFEYFSETQRNKGNFPGRFSGRQFSNSRSEMNVSTLELGDSALYLCASNYDRGSVNTEAFFGQGTRLTVV.

This clonotype was recorded many times. CDR3 residues: CATSSPGTFPDTQYF. Here the CDR3 DNA reads TGTGCCACCAGCAGTCCCGGGACCTTCCCAGATACGCAGTATTTT. V and J are TRBV15 and TRBJ2-3; D could derive from TRBD1 or TRBD2 (5 bases each). The CDR3 runs to 15 residues. Trimming removed 3 bases from V and 4 bases from J, with 14 bases in between. CDR1 is LNHNV and CDR2 is YYDKDF in the germline V gene (reference sequence). Full variable domain (rest looked up from reference TRBV15 and TRBJ2-3): DAMVIQNPRYQVTQFGKPVTLSCSQTLNHNVMYWYQQKSSQAPKLLFHYYDKDFNNEADTPDNFQSRRPNTSFCFLDIRSPGLGDTAMYLCATSSPGTFPDTQYFGPGTRLTVL.

The chain uses TRBV2 and TRBJ1-3; unclear D gene. The V gene's germline CDR1 is SNHLY and CDR2 FYNNEI. The CDR3 runs 12 residues. V lost 6 bases and J 4 bases, leaving 7 bases between the germline ends. The CDR3, as DNA: TGTGCCAGCAGAACCTGGGGAAACACCATATATTTT. Residues: CASRTWGNTIYF. Looking up the rest from reference TRBV2 and TRBJ1-3 gives the full variable domain: EPEVTQTPSHQVTQMGQEVILRCVPISNHLYFYWYRQILGQKVEFLVSFYNNEISEKSEIFDDQFSVERPDGSNFTLKIRSTKLEDSAMYFCASRTWGNTIYFGEGSWLTVV.

The rearrangement uses TRBV6-6 and TRBJ1-1; tentatively, D is TRBD1 (5 bases). The V gene's germline CDR1 is MNHNY and CDR2 SVGAGI (reference sequence). The CDR3 runs 16 residues. The ends were cut back, 5 bases at V and 0 bases at J, with 16 bases in the middle. CDR3 loop: CASSTSRTGLNTEAFF. The CDR3 nucleotides read TGTGCCAGCAGTACCTCCAGGACGGGGCTGAACACTGAAGCTTTCTTT.

This clonotype was picked up a small number of times. The V call is TRBV20-1, the J call TRBJ1-6; no clear D. The CDR3 spans 13 residues. In germline, CDR1 is DFQATT, CDR2 SNEGSKA (reference sequence). Deletions cut 3 bases from V and 8 bases from J, with 11 bases between. The CDR3 region is CSARTDPDSPLHF. In DNA, the CDR3 is TGCAGTGCTAGGACGGACCCCGATTCACCCCTCCACTTT.

The V gene is TRBV7-2, the J gene TRBJ2-7; D might be TRBD2 (6 bases). Trimming pared 6 bases from V and 3 bases from J, leaving 15 bases between. The CDR3 consists of 14 residues. Germline V gene lookup returns CDR1 SGHTA and CDR2 FQGNSA. CDR3 nucleotides: TGTGCCAGCAGACCGCAGGGAGGACTCTACGAGCAGTACTTC. Amino acid sequence: CASRPQGGLYEQYF.

This sequence joins TRBV29-1 and TRBJ2-1; 9 positions match TRBD2. The CDR3 runs to 14 residues. Looked up from germline, CDR1 is SQVTM and CDR2 is ANQGSEA. Losses at the gene ends were 7 bases for V and 2 bases for J; bases not matched to a gene: 6. CDR3 in amino acids: CSAGTSQTYNEQFF. For the CDR3, the DNA is TGCAGCGCAGGGACTAGCCAAACCTACAATGAGCAGTTCTTC.

A remark on this clonotype: A junction end diverges from the germline sequence, so it may reflect a read error. The chain joins TRBV2 to TRBJ1-1; D is uncertain. This CDR3 contains 12 residues. Germline lookup yields CDR1 SNHLY and CDR2 FYNNEI. The CDR3 DNA follows: TGTGCCAGCAGCGAAACGGTCACTGAAGTTTTCTTT. Translation: CASSETVTEVFF.

The chain has TRBV18 and TRBJ1-3; no firm D call. CDR1 is KGHSH and CDR2 is LQKENI in the germline V gene. The germline V and J ends were trimmed by 1 base and 0 bases, with 10 bases remaining between them. The CDR3 sequence is 16 residues long. The CDR3: CASSPRSVASGNTIYF. The CDR3 nucleotides are TGTGCCAGCTCACCACGGTCAGTGGCCTCTGGAAACACCATATATTTT.

This clonotype was picked up a small number of times. This chain joins TRBV20-1 and TRBJ2-5; D may be TRBD2 (7 bases). CDR3 length: 13 residues. Trimming removed 5 bases at V and 2 bases at J, with 12 bases between. Germline V gene sequence: CDR1 DFQATT, CDR2 SNEGSKA (reference sequence). CDR3 residues: CSAGGAGQETQYF. CDR3 DNA sequence: TGCAGTGCTGGGGGGGCTGGGCAAGAGACCCAGTACTTC.

This clonotype showed up many times. At one end, the junction sequence differs from germline, possibly due to a read error. V gene TRBV6-6 combines with J gene TRBJ2-5, with D perhaps TRBD2 (5 bases). This CDR3 is 12 amino acids long. CDR1 is MNHNY and CDR2 is SVGAGI in the germline V gene (reference sequence). For the CDR3, the DNA is TGCGCCAGCCGGGATTACCAAGAGACCCAGTACTTC. The encoded protein is CASRDYQETQYF.

This clonotype was seen only a few times. The rearrangement uses TRBV7-2 and TRBJ2-1; a possible D gene is TRBD1 (7 bases). Between the trimmed V and J ends, which lost 5 bases and 7 bases, there was a span of 18 bases. The CDR3 runs 15 residues. Germline V CDR1 and CDR2: SGHTA, FQGNSA. CDR3 nucleotides: TGTGCCAGCAGCCCGGGGCAGGGGGGATTGAATGAGCAGTTCTTC. It encodes CASSPGQGGLNEQFF. Variable domain in full (rest from reference TRBV7-2 and TRBJ2-1): GAGVSQSPSNKVTEKGKDVELRCDPISGHTALYWYRQSLGQGLEFLIYFQGNSAPDKSGLPSDRFSAERTGGSVSTLTIQRTQQEDSAVYLCASSPGQGGLNEQFFGPGTRLTVL.

In its sample, this clonotype was seen a few times. J is TRBJ2-5 and V is TRBV5-1; 10 bases are a match to TRBD1. The CDR3 extends over 16 amino acids. V lost 0 bases, J lost 0 bases, and 2 bases stayed unmatched. Per the germline V gene, CDR1 is SGHRS and CDR2 is YFSETQ. CDR3: CASSLGTGGNQETQYF. As DNA, the CDR3 is TGCGCCAGCAGCTTGGGGACAGGGGGTAACCAAGAGACCCAGTACTTC.

This clonotype was detected ten times or more. The rearrangement uses TRBV7-2 and TRBJ2-3; weak D call: TRBD2 (5 bases). Trimming removed 7 bases at V and 8 bases at J, with 13 bases between. The length of the CDR3 is 12 residues. Germline CDR1 and CDR2: SGHTA and FQGNSA. CDR3 in DNA: TGTGCCAGCACCCTACCCGGACTTACGCAGTATTTT. Its translation: CASTLPGLTQYF.

V gene TRBV18 combines with J gene TRBJ1-1; 10 positions agree with TRBD1. The CDR3 spans 14 residues. J lost 5 bases, V lost 4 bases, and 4 bases had no gene match. Germline loops: CDR1 KGHSH, CDR2 LQKENI. The CDR3 loop reads CASSRTGGVTEAFF. CDR3 DNA: TGTGCCAGCTCACGGACAGGGGGTGTAACTGAAGCTTTCTTT.

This clonotype has a handful of counts. The V call is TRBV5-8, the J call TRBJ2-4; D may be TRBD2 (5 bases). With 0 bases removed from V and 8 bases from J, the gap between germline ends came to 12 bases. The germline V gene has CDR1 SGHTS and CDR2 YDEGEE. The CDR3 loop spans 14 amino acids. DNA of the CDR3: TGTGCCAGCAGCTTGGTGTTCGGGGTATACATTCAGTACTTC. Protein: CASSLVFGVYIQYF.

This clonotype was observed a handful of times. The J gene is TRBJ2-7, the V gene TRBV4-3, with D hard to call. In germline, CDR1 is LGHNA, CDR2 YSLEER. CDR3 length equals 14 residues. V was shortened by 3 bases and J by 2 bases, with 11 bases between the two germline ends. The CDR3 region is CASSQGLEAYEQYF. For the CDR3, the DNA is TGCGCCAGCAGCCAGGGTCTTGAGGCCTACGAGCAGTACTTC.

This clonotype came up many times. This sequence joins TRBV30 and TRBJ2-7; 7 nucleotides align to TRBD2. V lost 4 bases, J lost 1 base, and 7 bases stayed unmatched. The CDR3 is made up of 14 amino acids. Germline V gene lookup returns CDR1 GTSNPN and CDR2 SVGIG (reference sequence). The CDR3 DNA reads TGTGCCTGGAATCGGGAGGTACAATCCTACGAGCAGTACTTC. It yields the protein CAWNREVQSYEQYF. Complete variable domain (other parts from reference TRBV30 and TRBJ2-7): SQTIHQWPATLVQPVGSPLSLECTVEGTSNPNLYWYRQAAGRGLQLLFYSVGIGQISSEVPQNLSASRPQDRQFILSSKKLLLSDSGFYLCAWNREVQSYEQYFGPGTRLTVT.